This T cell receptor (beta chain) was sequenced during a study of graft-versus-host responses after intestinal transplantation. Trimming took off 8 bases at V and 0 bases at J, with 21 bases between the two ends. CDR1 is SGHRS and CDR2 is YFSETQ in the germline V gene. CDR3 size: 16 residues. For this clone: Its antigen is undetermined.

The method was immunoSEQ multiplex PCR; TCRdb's version includes in-frame clones alone and lacks a portion of them. The sample shows over 70,000 clones, approximately 96% of them seen only once. This TCR was sampled from a human donor who received an intestinal transplant. Sequencing used unstimulated CD8+ T cells sorted from spleen or lymph node cells, obtained before intestinal transplant. The genes are TRBV5-1 and TRBJ2-7; D perhaps matches TRBD1 (6 bases). Here the CDR3 reads CASQPTGHSRSYEQYF. The CDR3 coding sequence is TGCGCCAGTCAACCTACGGGACACAGTCGCTCCTACGAGCAGTACTTC.